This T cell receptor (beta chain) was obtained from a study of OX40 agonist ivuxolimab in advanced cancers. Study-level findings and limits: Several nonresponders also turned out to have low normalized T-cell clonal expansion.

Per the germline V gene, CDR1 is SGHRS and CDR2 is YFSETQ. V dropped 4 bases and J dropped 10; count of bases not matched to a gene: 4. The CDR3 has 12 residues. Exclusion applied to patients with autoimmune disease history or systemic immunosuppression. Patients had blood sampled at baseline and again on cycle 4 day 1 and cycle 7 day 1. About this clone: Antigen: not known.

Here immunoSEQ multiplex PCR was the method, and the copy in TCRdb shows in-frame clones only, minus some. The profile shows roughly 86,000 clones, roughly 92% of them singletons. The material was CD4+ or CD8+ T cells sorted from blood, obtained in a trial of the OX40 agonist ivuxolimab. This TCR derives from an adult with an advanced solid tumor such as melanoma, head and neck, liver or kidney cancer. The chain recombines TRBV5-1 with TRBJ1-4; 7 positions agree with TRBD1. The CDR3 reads CASSGDSIKLFF. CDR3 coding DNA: TGCGCCAGCAGCGGGGACAGCATAAAACTGTTTTTT.